The rows below give T cell receptor beta chains drawn from one sample of a study of cytomegalovirus exposure and HLA in healthy donors. The protocol was immunoSEQ multiplex PCR, while the TCRdb copy is restricted to in-frame clones and leaves out a portion. The profile shows some 310,000 clones, approximately 85% of them singletons. What was sequenced was PBMCs. These receptors all come from a man between 25 and 39 years old in good health and CMV-seronegative. Each CDR3 is given with its conserved first and last residue. D genes are given only for firm matches.

cdr3_aa v_call d_call j_call
CASSGQGHTEAFF TRBV2 TRBD1 TRBJ1-1
CASRPHSLNSPLHF TRBV27 NA TRBJ1-6
CASSPPGTRPLLSSPEPQHF TRBV6-8 NA TRBJ1-5
CASSQDRDDSPYGYTF TRBV4-1 NA TRBJ1-2
CAWGDFSSSTDTQYF TRBV30 NA TRBJ2-3
CASSIAGTGKRYEQYF TRBV19 TRBD1 TRBJ2-7
CASRQTGTIGNEQFF TRBV6-1 NA TRBJ2-1
CASSQLAGNYNEQFF TRBV4-1 TRBD2 TRBJ2-1
CASSRDSRYEQYF TRBV6-5 TRBD1 TRBJ2-7
CASSISSGGYTGELFF TRBV5-6 TRBD2 TRBJ2-2
CASSRTGESSTEAFF TRBV7-8 TRBD1 TRBJ1-1
CASSEAITGYNYGYTF TRBV6-1 NA TRBJ1-2
CASSSDRGSEKLFF TRBV7-9 TRBD1 TRBJ1-4
CASRLGTGLNQPQHF TRBV6-1 TRBD1 TRBJ1-5
CASSQGRTDTQYF TRBV6-5 NA TRBJ2-3
CAISSQGGDEAFF TRBV10-3 NA TRBJ1-1
CASSHKTPGQGIPGELFF TRBV4-1 TRBD1 TRBJ2-2
CASSPGTSDWETQYF TRBV5-1 TRBD2 TRBJ2-5
CSVVLHEGAYEQYF TRBV29-1 NA TRBJ2-7
CASSEQQGGYTF TRBV5-1 NA TRBJ1-2
CSVNPQGASVSSYNEQFF TRBV29-1 NA TRBJ2-1
CASSQTFNTEAFF TRBV14 NA TRBJ1-1
CASSPSQGKDYGYTF TRBV7-9 NA TRBJ1-2
CASSPDDTGLLTDTQYF TRBV4-3 NA TRBJ2-3
CASSLYWGPYEQYF TRBV7-8 NA TRBJ2-7
CASTPGSGGYQETQYF TRBV4-2 NA TRBJ2-5
CASSLDTRLAYNEQFF TRBV5-4 NA TRBJ2-1
CASSIQGLSNEQFF TRBV11-3 NA TRBJ2-1
CASSMTGAGEKLFF TRBV19 TRBD1 TRBJ1-4
CASSYEGVDTDTQYF TRBV6-5 NA TRBJ2-3
CASSEDRVAEAFF TRBV7-9 TRBD1 TRBJ1-1
CASSFFTDTQYF TRBV7-2 NA TRBJ2-3
CASSLDRSNSPLHF TRBV5-4 NA TRBJ1-6
CASEGRDPGYYEQYF TRBV6-1 TRBD2 TRBJ2-7
CASRQGVGTGELFF TRBV4-3 TRBD1 TRBJ2-2
CASSPGTLSNQPQHF TRBV27 NA TRBJ1-5
CASRKGREMDTQYF TRBV10-2 NA TRBJ2-3
CASSRAGEAYEQYF TRBV5-4 TRBD2 TRBJ2-7
CARTGGPTGELFF TRBV30 TRBD2 TRBJ2-2
CASRLVGQGLATEAFF TRBV12-2 NA TRBJ1-1
CASNTGHYNEQFF TRBV19 NA TRBJ2-1
CASRPTGGTGANVLTF TRBV7-2 TRBD1 TRBJ2-6
CAISEGAGDSTDTQYF TRBV10-3 TRBD2 TRBJ2-3
CASSPATSGFSYEQYF TRBV5-1 TRBD2 TRBJ2-7
CASSEAGGVQYF TRBV6-1 TRBD2 TRBJ2-7
CASREMGGASNQPQHF TRBV28 NA TRBJ1-5
CASSESKGTLSYEQYF TRBV10-1 NA TRBJ2-7
CAISSRDSIYGYTF TRBV10-3 TRBD1 TRBJ1-2
CASSVEAGRYGYTF TRBV9 NA TRBJ1-2
CASSGQGPNTEAFF TRBV6-5 TRBD1 TRBJ1-1
CSVVNYGIQYF TRBV29-1 NA TRBJ2-4
CASSVGSGTGVPEQYF TRBV9 TRBD1 TRBJ2-7
CASSVGGPNEKLFF TRBV7-2 NA TRBJ1-4
CASSQVGFDGRKIVHYGYTF TRBV4-3 NA TRBJ1-2
CASGTPPTDTQYF TRBV6-5 NA TRBJ2-3
CSAINGYEQYF TRBV20-1 NA TRBJ2-7
CASSETGNEKLFF TRBV2 TRBD1 TRBJ1-4
CASSSSGIGSPLHF TRBV11-2 NA TRBJ1-6
CASKNGVGNTGELFF TRBV6-5 NA TRBJ2-2